These 9 T cell receptor beta chains originate from one sample sequenced in a study of blood T cells in healthy people across ages. For the second PCR, which ran for about 6 to 11 cycles, a sample-barcoded 5' primer and a J-beta primer mix were used. A single record per CDR3 protein comes from TCRdb applying MiXCR to the 5' RACE reads. The sample comprises around 1,000,000 distinct CDR3 sequences, approximately 25% of which are singletons, and about 0.8% rests with the top ten. The sample also formed part of further work on T cells of mothers and their children.

Sequences were obtained from blood. The source of these receptors is a girl aged 2 to 9 in good health.

Written as DNA, the CDR3 is TGTGCCATCAGCGGGGATGACAATGGCTACACCTTC. This gives the protein CAISGDDNGYTF. This chain joins TRBV10-3 and TRBJ1-2; D remains ambiguous. The CDR3 runs 12 residues. Trimming removed 6 bases from V and 6 bases from J, with 11 bases in between. CDR1 and CDR2 from the germline V gene are ENHRY and SYGVKD.

This clonotype has a handful of counts. This chain connects TRBV7-6 to TRBJ1-1; D is unresolved. Trimming removed 1 base from V and 5 bases from J, with 11 bases in between. The CDR3 covers 14 residues. The germline V gene has CDR1 SGHVS and CDR2 FNYEAQ. CDR3 amino acids: CASSLVQRGTEAFF. The CDR3, as DNA: TGTGCCAGCAGCTTAGTACAGAGAGGAACTGAAGCTTTCTTT.

This chain joins TRBV4-3 and TRBJ2-3, with no clear D. The V end lost 0 bases, the J end lost 3 bases, and 10 bases lay between the germline ends. CDR1 LGHNA and CDR2 YSLEER come from the germline V gene. The CDR3 runs to 15 residues. CDR3 in amino acids: CASSQENGATDTQYF. The CDR3 nucleotides read TGCGCCAGCAGCCAAGAAAACGGCGCAACAGATACGCAGTATTTT.

This clonotype showed up just a few times. This chain's CDR3 is CASSQDRGIGNTIYF. The CDR3 DNA reads as TGCGCCAGCAGCCAGGACAGGGGCATTGGAAACACCATATATTTT. The chain has TRBV4-3 and TRBJ1-3; 9 bases line up with TRBD1. The junction had 3 bases not matched to a gene; V was cut back by 3 bases and J by 3 bases. CDR3 length: 15 residues. Germline values: CDR1 LGHNA, CDR2 YSLEER.

J is TRBJ2-3 and V is TRBV12-3 or TRBV12-4; 8 bases agree with TRBD2. Trimming removed 5 bases from V and 4 bases from J; junction bases left unmatched: 5. The CDR3 length is 14 residues. DNA of the CDR3: TGTGCCAGCAGTGTCAGCGGGAGCTCAGATACGCAGTATTTT. It yields the protein CASSVSGSSDTQYF.

The chain employs TRBV4-2 and TRBJ2-2, with D maybe TRBD1 (5 bases). The CDR3 runs to 16 residues. Trimming cost V 0 bases and J 5 bases, with 13 bases left between them. From germline, CDR1 is LGHNA and CDR2 YNFKEQ. CDR3 amino acids: CASSQDRQGWTGELFF. DNA of the CDR3: TGTGCCAGCAGCCAAGATCGGCAGGGATGGACCGGGGAGCTGTTTTTT.

This sequence joins TRBV7-9 and TRBJ2-4; unclear D gene. The germline V gene encodes CDR1 SEHNR and CDR2 FQNEAQ (reference sequence). This CDR3 spans 15 amino acids. Trimming cost V 1 base and J 7 bases, with 14 bases left between them. CDR3 DNA: TGTGCCAGCAGCTTAGGGTCCAGTTTTATCAACATTCAGTACTTC. It specifies CASSLGSSFINIQYF.

The rearrangement uses TRBV3-1 and TRBJ2-7; D remains unclear. The V gene lost 5 bases and the J gene lost 3 bases, with 11 bases spanning the gap. The CDR3 has 13 amino acids. In germline, CDR1 is LGHDT, CDR2 YNNKEL (reference sequence). As DNA, the CDR3 is TGTGCCAGCAGCTCAAACCTGAACTACGAGCAGTACTTC. This encodes CASSSNLNYEQYF.

This clonotype has a handful of counts. This chain uses TRBV6-5 with TRBJ2-3, with 7 nucleotides matching TRBD2. Germline-derived CDR1 and CDR2 are MNHEY and SVGAGI. V lost 6 bases to trimming and J lost 14 bases; unmatched junction nucleotides: 14. CDR3 length: 13 residues. CDR3 nucleotide sequence: TGTGCCAGCAGAGACCTCTCCGGGACTATAACGTATTTT. Residues: CASRDLSGTITYF.